The present entry profiles one T cell receptor (beta chain) with its context. The data belong to a study of long-term antiretroviral therapy in people with HIV. After removal of 4 bases from V and 4 bases from J, the junction contained 9 bases not matched to a gene. The CDR3 extends over 17 amino acids. Germline assignment: CDR1 SNHLY and CDR2 FYNNEI. Version v3.0 of the immunoSEQ assay was performed at survey level. The data were produced by immunoSEQ multiplex PCR, yet TCRdb's version contains in-frame clones alone and is incomplete. Here the sample spans tens of thousands of clones, approximately 86% being singletons.

Sequences were derived from unsorted PBMCs, sampled roughly 4.5 years after starting antiretroviral therapy. The V gene is TRBV2, the J gene TRBJ2-6, with 8 positions matching TRBD1. This clonotype originated in a man aged 30-40 years with HIV. The CDR3, as DNA: TGTGCCAGCAGTGTTACCTTCAGGGGGCCAGGGGCCAACGTCCTGACTTTC. Its translation: CASSVTFRGPGANVLTF. Combining the CDR3 with reference TRBV2 and TRBJ2-6 gives the whole variable domain EPEVTQTPSHQVTQMGQEVILRCVPISNHLYFYWYRQILGQKVEFLVSFYNNEISEKSEIFDDQFSVERPDGSNFTLKIRSTKLEDSAMYFCASSVTFRGPGANVLTFGAGSRLTVL.